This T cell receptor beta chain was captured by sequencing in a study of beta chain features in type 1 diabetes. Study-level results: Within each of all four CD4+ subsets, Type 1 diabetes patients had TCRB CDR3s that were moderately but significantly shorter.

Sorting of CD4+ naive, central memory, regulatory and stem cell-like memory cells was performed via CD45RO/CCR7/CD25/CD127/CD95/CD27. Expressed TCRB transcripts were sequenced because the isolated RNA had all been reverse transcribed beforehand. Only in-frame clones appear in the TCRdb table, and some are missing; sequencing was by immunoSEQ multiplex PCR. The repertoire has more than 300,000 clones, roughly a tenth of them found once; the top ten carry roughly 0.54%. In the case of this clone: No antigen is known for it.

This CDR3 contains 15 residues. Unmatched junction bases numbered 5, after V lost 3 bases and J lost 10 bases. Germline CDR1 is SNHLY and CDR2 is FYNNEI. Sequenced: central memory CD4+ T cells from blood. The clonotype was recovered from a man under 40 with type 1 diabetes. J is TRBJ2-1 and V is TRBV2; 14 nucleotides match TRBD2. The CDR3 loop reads CASSEGLAGAGEQFF. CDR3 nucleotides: TGTGCCAGCAGTGAGGGACTAGCGGGAGCAGGCGAGCAGTTCTTC.